The present TCR beta chain was sequenced within a study of breast tumors, draining lymph nodes, adjacent tissues. This clonotype was picked up many times. The antigen is not known. The lymph nodes were axillary draining lymph nodes from breast cancer patients. A single record per CDR3 protein comes from TCRdb applying MiXCR to the multiplex PCR reads. The sample holds roughly 130,000 distinct CDR3 sequences, 15% to 20% seen once. Notes on the study in general: Findings are consistent with lymph node origin and intratumoral expansion of most tumor T cells. Tumors had less TCR diversity than lymph nodes, more than nontumor tissue.

The sequenced material came from axillary lymph node tissue. The sequence was obtained from a female donor with breast cancer. Some clones in this sample may be carry-over from other donors' samples.

The CDR3 sequence is CASSLWENTGELFF. The CDR3 bases are TGTGCCAGCAGTTTGTGGGAAAACACCGGGGAGCTGTTTTTT. The chain employs TRBV6-6 and TRBJ2-2, with no clear D. V lost 4 bases and J 2 bases, leaving 8 bases between the germline ends. The CDR3 sequence is 14 residues long. Germline V gene lookup returns CDR1 MNHNY and CDR2 SVGAGI (reference sequence).